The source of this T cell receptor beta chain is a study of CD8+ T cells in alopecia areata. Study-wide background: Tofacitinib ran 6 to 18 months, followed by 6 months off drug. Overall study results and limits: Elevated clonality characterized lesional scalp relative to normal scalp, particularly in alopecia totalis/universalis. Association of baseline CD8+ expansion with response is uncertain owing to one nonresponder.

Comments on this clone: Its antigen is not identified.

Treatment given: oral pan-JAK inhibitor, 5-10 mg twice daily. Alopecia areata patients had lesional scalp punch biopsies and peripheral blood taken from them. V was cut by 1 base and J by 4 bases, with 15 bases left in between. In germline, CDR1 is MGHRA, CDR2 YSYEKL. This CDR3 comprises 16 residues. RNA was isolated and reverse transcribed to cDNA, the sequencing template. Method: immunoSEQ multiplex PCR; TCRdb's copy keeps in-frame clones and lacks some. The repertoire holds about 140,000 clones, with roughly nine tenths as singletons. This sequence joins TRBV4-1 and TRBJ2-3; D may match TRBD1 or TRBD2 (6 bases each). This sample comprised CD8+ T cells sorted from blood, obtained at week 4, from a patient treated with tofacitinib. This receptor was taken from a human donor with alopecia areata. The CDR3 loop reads CASSQAGGLNSDTQYF. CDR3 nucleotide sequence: TGCGCCAGCAGCCAAGCTGGGGGGCTTAACTCAGATACGCAGTATTTT.